This is a list of T cell receptor beta chains from one sample in a study of shared clonotypes between healthy human individuals. Using immunoSEQ multiplex PCR, the repertoire was profiled, and TCRdb retains in-frame clones only, with some absent. The data hold 2.5 million or so clones, with more than 90% observed a single time. Specimen: naive CD4+ T cells sorted from blood. The receptor source for this set is a man younger than 30 in good health. The CDR3 runs from the conserved cysteine through the conserved F or W. Each record gives: V gene, J gene, CDR3 protein.

TRBV28,TRBJ2-5,CASSRIRGSAAQYF
TRBV30,TRBJ2-7,CAWNTRDRVSYEQYF
TRBV27,TRBJ2-7,CASSSPTGTKLSYEQYF
TRBV6-4,TRBJ1-2,CASSDSKASYGYTF
TRBV30,TRBJ2-7,CAWSGTIAAYEQYF
TRBV5-4,TRBJ1-1,CASSLAQGTEAFF
TRBV5-1,TRBJ2-7,CASSARTGNYEQYF
TRBV27,TRBJ1-5,CASSLRGPQPQHF
TRBV7-3,TRBJ2-1,CASSIDTGGFNEQFF
TRBV10-1,TRBJ1-3,CASRDGVVTGNTIYF
TRBV4-1,TRBJ2-1,CASSPAGGGGSYNEQFF
TRBV7-2,TRBJ2-1,CASSSRGRPYNEQFF